Below are 2 T cell receptor beta chains sequenced from a single sample in a study of blood T cell repertoires in COVID-19. Assay: immunoSEQ multiplex PCR; the TCRdb copy retains only in-frame clones and omits some. The sample has over 110,000 clones, about four fifths seen once. What was sequenced was peripheral blood. The receptors shown here come from a man aged 80 or over with acute or convalescent COVID-19.

The chain is built from TRBV4-3 and TRBJ1-1; D possibly corresponds to TRBD1 (5 bases). The V gene's germline CDR1 is LGHNA and CDR2 YSLEER. CDR3 length equals 14 residues. The V and J ends lost 3 bases and 1 base respectively, with 9 bases between them. The CDR3 DNA reads TGCGCCAGCAGCCAGGCAGGGCCGAACACTGAAGCTTTCTTT. Its protein is CASSQAGPNTEAFF.

The V gene is TRBV20-1, the J gene TRBJ2-5; no firm D call. Deletions cut 3 bases from V and 5 bases from J, with 7 bases between. CDR1 and CDR2 from the germline V gene are DFQATT and SNEGSKA (reference sequence). This CDR3 contains 11 residues. The DNA of the CDR3 is TGCAGTGCTAGCGTTGAGGAGACCCAGTACTTC. Translation gives CSASVEETQYF.